These T cell receptor beta chains were read from a single sample in a study of T-cell reconstitution after alpha-beta-depleted transplantation in children. TCRdb re-derived calls from the PCR reads in MiXCR, one entry per CDR3 protein. The repertoire holds approximately 420,000 distinct CDR3 sequences, with approximately 11% as singletons. The specimen was PBMCs from the stem cell graft donor, collected from the stem cell graft. Receptor source: a human donor who donated a stem cell graft to a child with acute myeloid leukemia. Each CDR3 is given with its conserved first and last residue. The D gene is left open where the match is weak. The listing skips clone size in some rows; elsewhere it reads once, few, many or a size class.

NA,NA,TRBJ1-4,TRBV12-3/TRBV12-4,TGTGCCAGCAGTTTTGGTAGGGTACTTAATGGAAAACTGTTTTTT,CASSFGRVLNGKLFF
few,TRBD1,TRBJ2-5,TRBV18,TGTGCCAGCTCACTCAGACCAGGGGGCTCAGAGACCCAGTACTTC,CASSLRPGGSETQYF
many,NA,TRBJ2-5,TRBV29-1,TGCAGCGCCAAGAGAGGGGGGGGAGAGACCCAGTACTTC,CSAKRGGGETQYF
NA,NA,TRBJ1-1,TRBV5-1,TGCGCCAGCAGGGCCGGGGCTTTGAACACTGAAGCTTTCTTT,CASRAGALNTEAFF
few,NA,TRBJ2-1,TRBV5-1,TGCGCCAGCAGCGGTAGGAGGGACAGCTTCACCTACAATGAGCAGTTCTTC,CASSGRRDSFTYNEQFF
few,NA,TRBJ2-3,TRBV20-1,TGCAGTGCTAGAGATCAGGGAGCCACAGATACGCAGTATTTT,CSARDQGATDTQYF
NA,TRBD1,TRBJ2-1,TRBV12-3/TRBV12-4,TGTGCCAGCAGTTTCCGGCAGGGGGTAAGGAATGAGCAGTTCTTC,CASSFRQGVRNEQFF
many,NA,TRBJ1-3,TRBV7-6,TGTGCCAGCAGCTTAATCGGGGGCGTCTCTGGAAACACCATATATTTT,CASSLIGGVSGNTIYF
many,NA,TRBJ2-6,TRBV5-1,TGCGCCAGCAGCTTGGAGTCGAGGAAGGTCTCTGGGGCCAACGTCCTGACTTTC,CASSLESRKVSGANVLTF
NA,NA,TRBJ2-1,TRBV29-1,TGCAGTGCAGGGACCCCTTCCTACAATGAGCAGTTCTTC,CSAGTPSYNEQFF
NA,NA,TRBJ2-5,TRBV5-5,TGTGCCAGCAGCCTGATCCCGGTCGGGTTGCAAGAGACCCAGTACTTC,CASSLIPVGLQETQYF
NA,NA,TRBJ1-1,TRBV15,TGTGCCACCAGCGAGACGAGGGACACTGAAGCTTTCTTT,CATSETRDTEAFF
NA,NA,TRBJ2-5,TRBV29-1,TGCAGCGCTTATACAGGACAAGAGACCCAGTACTTC,CSAYTGQETQYF
NA,TRBD1,TRBJ2-5,TRBV7-8,TGTGCCAGCAGCCCCGGGACAGGGGTCGGCGAGACCCAGTACTTC,CASSPGTGVGETQYF
NA,TRBD2,TRBJ2-5,TRBV27,TGTGCCAGCAGCAGAAACACCGGGACTAGCGGGAGATTTTCTGCGAAGACCCAGTACTTC,CASSRNTGTSGRFSAKTQYF
NA,TRBD1,TRBJ2-1,TRBV12-3/TRBV12-4,TGTGCCAGCAGTTTAGAAGTGAGGGACAGGGGATATGAGCAGTTCTTC,CASSLEVRDRGYEQFF
few,NA,TRBJ2-1,TRBV7-8,TGTGCCAGCAGCCAGGGACTTATGAACAATGAGCAGTTCTTC,CASSQGLMNNEQFF
many,NA,TRBJ2-7,TRBV20-1,TGCAGTGCCCTCGAAGGGGCCGGCTACGAGCAGTACTTC,CSALEGAGYEQYF
few,NA,TRBJ1-1,TRBV7-9,TGTGCCAGCAGTCCATATAACACTGAAGCTTTCTTT,CASSPYNTEAFF
NA,TRBD1,TRBJ1-4,TRBV18,TGTGCCAGCTCAGCCCAAGGACAGGGCAAAAATGAAAAACTGTTTTTT,CASSAQGQGKNEKLFF
few,NA,TRBJ2-7,TRBV28,TGTGCCAGCAGTTACCACTACGAGCAGTACTTC,CASSYHYEQYF
few,TRBD2,TRBJ2-1,TRBV7-2,TGTGCCAGCAGCCTGACTAGCGCAGGGGAGCAGTTCTTC,CASSLTSAGEQFF
NA,TRBD1,TRBJ2-1,TRBV11-2,TGTGCCAGCAGCTTAGAGTGGGGACAGATCAATGAGCAGTTCTTC,CASSLEWGQINEQFF
NA,NA,TRBJ2-5,TRBV29-1,TGCAGCGTTCCGGACCTGATAGAGACCCAGTACTTC,CSVPDLIETQYF
NA,NA,TRBJ2-7,TRBV5-1,TGCGCCAGCAGCTTGGCATTTGCTGGGCAGGGCGGATTTTCCTACGAGCAGTACTTC,CASSLAFAGQGGFSYEQYF
NA,TRBD1,TRBJ2-5,TRBV30,TGTGCCTGGAGTACCGGGACAGGGGGCTCGAAAGAGACTCAGTACTTC,CAWSTGTGGSKETQYF
NA,TRBD2,TRBJ2-3,TRBV20-1,TGCAGTGCTTATCCGGCTAGCGGTTCAGATACGCAGTATTTT,CSAYPASGSDTQYF
NA,NA,TRBJ2-5,TRBV3-1,TGTGCCAGCAGCCAATCCCGGGCCTCAAAGACCCAGTACTTC,CASSQSRASKTQYF
NA,NA,TRBJ1-5,TRBV19,TGTGCCAGTAGTAAACCGGATGGCCCGCCCCAGCATTTT,CASSKPDGPPQHF
NA,TRBD1,TRBJ2-5,TRBV18,TGTGCCAGCTCACCAACTCTTCCGGGACAGGGACAAGAGACCCAGTACTTC,CASSPTLPGQGQETQYF
many,TRBD1,TRBJ2-3,TRBV5-1,TGCGCCTGGCCCGAGGGACAGGGGGTGAAAACAGATACGCAGTATTTT,CAWPEGQGVKTDTQYF
few,TRBD2,TRBJ2-1,TRBV4-1,TGCGCCAGTCAAGGGGTAGCGGGAGTGGATGAGCAGTTCTTC,CASQGVAGVDEQFF
NA,NA,TRBJ2-6,TRBV5-1,TGCGCCAGCAGCCACTCAGAGTCTGGGGCCAACGTCCTGACTTTC,CASSHSESGANVLTF
NA,TRBD1,TRBJ2-3,TRBV24-1,TGTGCCTCGGGGACAGCACTCACAGATACGCAGTATTTT,CASGTALTDTQYF
NA,NA,TRBJ2-5,TRBV25-1,TGTGCCAGCAGTGAGGCCGGGGAGGTAGGGGCCCAGTACTTC,CASSEAGEVGAQYF
few,NA,TRBJ2-1,TRBV29-1,TGCAGCGTTGGGGCGGGCCCTCACAATGAGCAGTTCTTC,CSVGAGPHNEQFF
NA,TRBD1,TRBJ2-5,TRBV6-5,TGTGCCAGCAGCCCCGGACAGGCTACGGGAAGGGAGACCCAGTACTTC,CASSPGQATGRETQYF
few,NA,TRBJ1-4,TRBV12-3/TRBV12-4,TGTGCCAGCAGTTTAGCGCGGTTGAGTGCAACTAATGAAAAACTGTTTTTT,CASSLARLSATNEKLFF
many,TRBD2,TRBJ2-3,TRBV3-1,TGTGCCAGCAGCTCGACTAGCGGGGGTAAAGATACGCAGTATTTT,CASSSTSGGKDTQYF
few,NA,TRBJ1-5,TRBV2,TGTGCCAGCAGTGAAGAGGTGGATCAGCCCCAGCATTTT,CASSEEVDQPQHF
few,NA,TRBJ2-1,TRBV20-1,TGCAGCGCTTTGGGGACAAACAATGAGCAGTTCTTC,CSALGTNNEQFF
NA,TRBD2,TRBJ2-5,TRBV20-1,TGCAGTGCTAGAGGCCTAGCGGGAACAGAGACCCAGTACTTC,CSARGLAGTETQYF
NA,NA,TRBJ2-2,TRBV4-3,TGCGCCAGCAGCCAAGAGCCGCAATTAATGGGGGAGCTGTTTTTT,CASSQEPQLMGELFF
few,TRBD2,TRBJ2-7,TRBV7-2,TGTGCCAGCAGCTCGGCTAGCGGGATCTCCTACGAGCAGTACTTC,CASSSASGISYEQYF
NA,NA,TRBJ2-1,TRBV11-2,TGTGCCAGCAGCTTAGAGGGGCAGGCTGATGAGCAGTTCTTC,CASSLEGQADEQFF
few,NA,TRBJ2-5,TRBV20-1,TGCAGTGCTAAGTATATCGGCGGCGGGGGCTATGAGACCCAGTACTTC,CSAKYIGGGGYETQYF
NA,TRBD2,TRBJ2-1,TRBV5-1,TGCGCCAGCAGCTTGGGGGGCCTACCAAAGCGGGGGGCCCACAATGAGCAGTTCTTC,CASSLGGLPKRGAHNEQFF
few,NA,TRBJ1-2,TRBV12-3/TRBV12-4,TGTGCCAGCAGTCGCCAGGGTGCTGTCGGCTACACCTTC,CASSRQGAVGYTF
many,TRBD1,TRBJ2-7,TRBV25-1,TGTGCCAGCAGTGATTCTGACAGGGAATCCTACGAGCAGTACTTC,CASSDSDRESYEQYF
few,NA,TRBJ2-1,TRBV6-1,TGTGCCAGCAGTGTCACCAGGAGTTCCTACAATGAGCAGTTCTTC,CASSVTRSSYNEQFF
NA,TRBD1,TRBJ1-3,TRBV20-1,TGCAGTGCGCCCGGGACAGGGGAAAACACCATATATTTT,CSAPGTGENTIYF
NA,NA,TRBJ2-1,TRBV4-3,TGCGCCAGCAGCCAAGATTTGGGGACCGGGGAGCAGTTCTTC,CASSQDLGTGEQFF
few,NA,TRBJ2-7,TRBV2,TGTGCCAGCAGTGGGGCCACCCTTGGCGAGCAGTACTTC,CASSGATLGEQYF
NA,NA,TRBJ2-1,TRBV20-1,TGCAGTGCTAAAAAATGGGATGAGCAGTTCTTC,CSAKKWDEQFF
few,NA,TRBJ1-1,TRBV9,TGTGCCAGCAGCAAAATAGCGAACACTGAAGCTTTCTTT,CASSKIANTEAFF
few,NA,TRBJ2-3,TRBV6-2/TRBV6-3,TGTGCCAGCAGTTGGCCCACAGATACGCAGTATTTT,CASSWPTDTQYF
many,NA,TRBJ1-2,TRBV9,TGTGCCAGCAGCGTAAGTGGCAACTATGGCTACACCTTC,CASSVSGNYGYTF